Below, 18 T cell receptor beta chains from the same sample are listed, as sequenced in a study of blood T cells in healthy people across ages. Combining a sample-barcoded 5' primer with a J-beta primer mix, a second PCR ran for about 6 to 11 cycles. TCRdb redid the calling of the 5' RACE reads with MiXCR, one entry per CDR3 protein. Of more than 800,000 distinct CDR3 sequences listed, more than 25% are singletons. Input material: blood. The receptor source for this set is a woman aged 80 or over in good health.

This clonotype has only a few counts. V gene TRBV15 combines with J gene TRBJ1-1; D gene uncertain. The V and J ends lost 0 bases and 1 base respectively, with 6 bases between them. The CDR3 runs 14 residues. CDR1 is LNHNV, CDR2 YYDKDF, per germline (reference sequence). CDR3 in amino acids: CATSRDSANTEAFF. As DNA, the CDR3 is TGTGCCACCAGCAGAGATAGTGCGAACACTGAAGCTTTCTTT.

Remarks on this clonotype: A single base separates this from a much larger clone, so it may be a read error. The V gene is TRBV7-9, the J gene TRBJ1-6; D unresolved. CDR1 and CDR2 (germline): SEHNR, FQNEAQ (reference sequence). Trimming shortened V by 5 bases and J by 8 bases, and 16 bases separated the two germline ends. CDR3 length: 15 residues. The CDR3 DNA reads as TGTGCCAGCAGCCCCCTTCCGGTCCTAGATTCACCCCTCCACTTT. Amino acid sequence: CASSPLPVLDSPLHF. Full variable domain (outside the CDR3, taken from reference TRBV7-9 and TRBJ1-6): DTGVSQNPRHKITKRGQNVTFRCDPISEHNRLYWYRQTLGQGPEFLTYFQNEAQLEKSRLLSDRFSAERPKGSFSTLEIQRTEQGDSAMYLCASSPLPVLDSPLHFGNGTRLTVT.

The rearrangement links TRBV25-1 to TRBJ1-4; D gene ambiguous. CDR1 and CDR2 (germline): MGHDK, SYGVNS. CDR3 length: 17 amino acids. V was clipped by 2 bases and J by 7 bases, with 20 bases between them. CDR3 sequence (DNA): TGTGCCAGCAGTGAAAACCGCCGGGCTAGGGCTGTTGAAAAACTGTTTTTT. Translation: CASSENRRARAVEKLFF.

This clonotype was picked up many times. This chain connects TRBV7-2 to TRBJ2-7; 8 bases align to TRBD2. Per the germline V gene, CDR1 is SGHTA and CDR2 is FQGNSA. This CDR3 contains 13 residues. J gave up 5 bases and V 4 bases, and 4 bases lay outside the gene matches. CDR3 region: CASSSQRGNEQYF. The CDR3 DNA reads as TGTGCCAGCAGCTCCCAGCGGGGGAACGAGCAGTACTTC.

This clonotype was found many times. The V call is TRBV7-9, the J call TRBJ2-5, with TRBD1 matching over 8 bases. Trimming removed 5 bases from V and 6 bases from J; junction bases left unmatched: 8. This CDR3 comprises 14 residues. The germline V gene encodes CDR1 SEHNR and CDR2 FQNEAQ (reference sequence). CDR3 sequence: CASSALTGAKTQYF. The DNA for the CDR3 is TGTGCCAGCAGCGCCTTGACAGGGGCGAAGACCCAGTACTTC.

This clonotype was observed a handful of times. The chain recombines TRBV4-3 with TRBJ2-2; perhaps TRBD2 as D (5 bases). Germline CDR1 reads LGHNA; CDR2 reads YSLEER. The CDR3 consists of 13 residues. The germline V and J ends were trimmed by 4 bases and 8 bases, with 11 bases remaining between them. In DNA form, the CDR3 reads TGCGCCAGCAGCCGAGGAGAGGGAGGGGAGCTGTTTTTT. This translates into CASSRGEGGELFF.

Of note for this clonotype: Given a much more abundant clone one base away, this may be a read error. The chain employs TRBV5-1 and TRBJ2-5; D is uncertain. Trimming stripped 6 bases from V and 4 bases from J, with 4 bases between. The CDR3 consists of 10 residues. Looked up from germline, CDR1 is SGHRS and CDR2 is YFSETQ. The CDR3 sequence is CASTTETQYF. The CDR3 DNA reads TGCGCCAGCACGACAGAGACCCAGTACTTC.

There are many counts of this clonotype. The V call is TRBV2, the J call TRBJ1-2; 8 bases agree with TRBD1. The V gene's germline CDR1 is SNHLY and CDR2 FYNNEI. CDR3 length equals 13 residues. Losses at the gene ends were 6 bases for V and 8 bases for J; bases not matched to a gene: 8. CDR3 coding DNA: TGTGCCAGCAGCTCTCCGACAGGGGACGGCTACACCTTC. Protein product: CASSSPTGDGYTF.

This clonotype was seen at least ten times. The chain is built from TRBV7-2 and TRBJ2-7, with 10 bases that match TRBD1. V lost 4 bases and J lost 2; bases outside the gene matches: 5. In germline, CDR1 is SGHTA, CDR2 FQGNSA. The length of the CDR3 is 15 residues. CDR3 sequence reads: CASSSRTGGTYEQYF. The CDR3 region has the DNA TGTGCCAGCAGCTCCAGGACAGGGGGGACCTACGAGCAGTACTTC.

The V call is TRBV14, the J call TRBJ1-2, with D possibly being TRBD1 (6 bases). Germline CDR1 reads SGHDN; CDR2 reads FVKESK. This CDR3 is built from 14 residues. V was shortened by 4 bases and J by 2 bases, with 11 bases between the two germline ends. This CDR3 reads CASSLLRGNYGYTF. CDR3 DNA sequence: TGTGCCAGCAGCCTGCTCAGGGGCAACTATGGCTACACCTTC.

Many counts were recorded for this clonotype. V and J are TRBV4-1 and TRBJ2-1; TRBD1 matches 10 bases. This CDR3 region has 16 residues. V shed 4 bases and J 2 bases; nucleotides not matched to a gene: 5. Germline loops: CDR1 MGHRA, CDR2 YSYEKL. CDR3 DNA: TGCGCCAGCAGCCTCTTGACAGGGGGCGCCTACAATGAGCAGTTCTTC. Translating it yields CASSLLTGGAYNEQFF.

This chain joins TRBV7-2 and TRBJ1-4, with a weak D call TRBD1 (6 bases). The CDR3 has 14 amino acids. The germline V and J ends were trimmed by 7 bases and 7 bases, with 16 bases remaining between them. Germline CDR1 and CDR2: SGHTA and FQGNSA. The CDR3 protein is CASKQGSASEKLFF. DNA of the CDR3: TGTGCCAGCAAGCAGGGGTCCGCGAGTGAAAAACTGTTTTTT.

This clonotype was seen only a few times. This chain joins TRBV6-1 and TRBJ1-5; D is perhaps TRBD1 (6 bases). Germline CDR1 reads MNHNS; CDR2 reads SASEGT. This CDR3 comprises 14 residues. Trimming took 6 bases from V and 4 from J, leaving 13 bases between them. CDR3 protein: CASRGMRGNQPQHF. CDR3 bases: TGTGCCAGCAGGGGTATGAGGGGGAATCAGCCCCAGCATTTT.

This clonotype has just a few counts. A much larger clone differs from this one at a single base, so this may be a read error. The chain recombines TRBV5-6 with TRBJ2-7; 8 nucleotides align to TRBD2. This CDR3 spans 12 amino acids. Trimming cost V 5 bases and J 6 bases; bases outside gene matches: 4. The germline CDR1 and CDR2 sequences are SGHDT and YYEEEE. CDR3 coding DNA: TGTGCCAGCAGTGGTCGGGGGGGCGAGCAGTACTTC. It yields the protein CASSGRGGEQYF.

In this sample, this clonotype turned up many times. J is TRBJ2-3 and V is TRBV7-2, with D possibly being TRBD1 or TRBD2 (5 bases each). Germline CDR1 reads SGHTA; CDR2 reads FQGNSA. The CDR3 loop spans 15 amino acids. V gave up 5 bases and J gave up 0 bases, with 12 bases separating them. CDR3 nucleotides: TGTGCCAGCAGCATCCAGGGAGCTAGCACAGATACGCAGTATTTT. It codes for CASSIQGASTDTQYF.

This clonotype occurred once. The chain combines TRBV27 with TRBJ1-2, with D perhaps TRBD1 (5 bases). CDR1 and CDR2 (germline): MNHEY, SMNVEV (reference sequence). The V gene lost 6 bases and the J gene lost 4 bases, with 21 bases spanning the gap. This CDR3 spans 16 amino acids. The CDR3 bases are TGTGCCAGCAGCCAATACAGGAATTTTCCCGGCTATGGCTACACCTTC. It yields the protein CASSQYRNFPGYGYTF.

Ten or more counts support this clonotype. The chain is built from TRBV2 and TRBJ1-2, with D hard to call. The CDR3 has 16 residues. Germline values: CDR1 SNHLY, CDR2 FYNNEI. V was trimmed by 8 bases and J by 2 bases, leaving 21 bases between them. The CDR3 region has the DNA TGTGCCAGCGCACGGGGAGGGTTCACCCCCAACTATGGCTACACCTTC. This gives the protein CASARGGFTPNYGYTF.

This clonotype has a count of ten or more. The chain recombines TRBV4-2 with TRBJ2-3, with TRBD2 matching over 7 bases. The CDR3 totals 14 residues. With V trimmed by 2 bases and J by 2 bases, 1 base remained unmatched. Germline loops: CDR1 LGHNA, CDR2 YNFKEQ. In DNA form, the CDR3 reads TGTGCCAGCAGCCAACGGGGGGACACAGATACGCAGTATTTT. This translates into CASSQRGDTDTQYF.